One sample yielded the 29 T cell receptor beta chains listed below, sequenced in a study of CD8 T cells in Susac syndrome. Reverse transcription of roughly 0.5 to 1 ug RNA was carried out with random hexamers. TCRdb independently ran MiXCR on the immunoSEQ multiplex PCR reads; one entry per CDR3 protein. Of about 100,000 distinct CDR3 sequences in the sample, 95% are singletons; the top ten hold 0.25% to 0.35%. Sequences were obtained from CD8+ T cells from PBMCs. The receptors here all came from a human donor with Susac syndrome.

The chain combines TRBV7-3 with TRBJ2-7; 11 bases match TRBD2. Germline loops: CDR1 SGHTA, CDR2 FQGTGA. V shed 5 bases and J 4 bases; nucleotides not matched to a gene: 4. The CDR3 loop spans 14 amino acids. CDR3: CASSTTSGSYEQYF. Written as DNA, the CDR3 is TGTGCCAGCAGCACCACTAGCGGGAGTTACGAGCAGTACTTC.

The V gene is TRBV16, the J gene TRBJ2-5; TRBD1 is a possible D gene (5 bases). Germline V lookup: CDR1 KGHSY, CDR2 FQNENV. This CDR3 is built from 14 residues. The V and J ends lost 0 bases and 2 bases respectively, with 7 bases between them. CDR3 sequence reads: CASSQSTAQETQYF. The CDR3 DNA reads TGTGCCAGCAGCCAATCGACAGCACAAGAGACCCAGTACTTC.

The CDR3 region is CASSQDVETEAFF. Here the CDR3 DNA reads TGCGCCAGCAGCCAAGATGTGGAGACTGAAGCTTTCTTT. The chain uses TRBV4-1 and TRBJ1-1; no reliable D call. Germline CDR1 and CDR2: MGHRA and YSYEKL. This CDR3 is built from 13 residues. V was clipped by 0 bases and J by 5 bases, with 7 bases between them.

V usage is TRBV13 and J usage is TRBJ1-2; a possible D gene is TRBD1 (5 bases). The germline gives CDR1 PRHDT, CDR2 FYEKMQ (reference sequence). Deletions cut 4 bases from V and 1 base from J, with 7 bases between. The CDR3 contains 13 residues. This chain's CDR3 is CASSSGGNYGYTF. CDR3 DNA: TGTGCCAGCAGCTCCGGGGGTAACTATGGCTACACCTTC. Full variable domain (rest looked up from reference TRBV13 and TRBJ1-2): AAGVIQSPRHLIKEKRETATLKCYPIPRHDTVYWYQQGPGQDPQFLISFYEKMQSDKGSIPDRFSAQQFSDYHSELNMSSLELGDSALYFCASSSGGNYGYTFGSGTRLTVV.

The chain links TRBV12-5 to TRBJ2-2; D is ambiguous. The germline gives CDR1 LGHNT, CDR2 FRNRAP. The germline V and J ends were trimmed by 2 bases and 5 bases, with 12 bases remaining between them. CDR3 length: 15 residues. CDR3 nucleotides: TGTGCTAGTGGTTTGTTAGGTTTCGAAACCGGGGAGCTGTTTTTT. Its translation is CASGLLGFETGELFF.

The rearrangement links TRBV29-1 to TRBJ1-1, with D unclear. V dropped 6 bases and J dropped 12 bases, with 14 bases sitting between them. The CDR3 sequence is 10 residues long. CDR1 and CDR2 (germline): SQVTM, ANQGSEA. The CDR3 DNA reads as TGCAGCGTCTCTCCCCTGTTGACTTTCTTT. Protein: CSVSPLLTFF.

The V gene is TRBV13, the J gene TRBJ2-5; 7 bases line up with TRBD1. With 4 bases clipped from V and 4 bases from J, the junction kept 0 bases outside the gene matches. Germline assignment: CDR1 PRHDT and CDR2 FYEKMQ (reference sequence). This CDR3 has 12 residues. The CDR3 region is CASSSGGETQYF. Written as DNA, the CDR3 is TGTGCCAGCAGCTCAGGGGGAGAGACCCAGTACTTC. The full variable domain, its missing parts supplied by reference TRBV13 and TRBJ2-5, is AAGVIQSPRHLIKEKRETATLKCYPIPRHDTVYWYQQGPGQDPQFLISFYEKMQSDKGSIPDRFSAQQFSDYHSELNMSSLELGDSALYFCASSSGGETQYFGPGTRLLVL.

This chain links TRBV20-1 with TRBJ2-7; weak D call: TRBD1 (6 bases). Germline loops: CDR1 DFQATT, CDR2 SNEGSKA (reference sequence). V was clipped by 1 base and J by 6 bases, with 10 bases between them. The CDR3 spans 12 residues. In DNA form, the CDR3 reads TGCAGTGCTAGAGTGGGGGCGTCCGAGCAGTACTTC. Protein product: CSARVGASEQYF.

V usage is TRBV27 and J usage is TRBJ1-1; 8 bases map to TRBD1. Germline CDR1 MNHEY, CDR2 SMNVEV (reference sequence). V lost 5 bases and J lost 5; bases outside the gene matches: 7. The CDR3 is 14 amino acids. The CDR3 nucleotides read TGTGCCAGCAGTCTCTCAGGGGGCTGGACTGAAGCTTTCTTT. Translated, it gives CASSLSGGWTEAFF.

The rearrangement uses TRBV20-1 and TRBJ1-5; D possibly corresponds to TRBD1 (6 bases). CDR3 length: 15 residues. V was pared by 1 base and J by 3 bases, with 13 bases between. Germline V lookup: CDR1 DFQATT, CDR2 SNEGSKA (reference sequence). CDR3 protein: CSARARGHPNQPQHF. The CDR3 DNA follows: TGCAGTGCTAGAGCCCGGGGACACCCCAATCAGCCCCAGCATTTT.

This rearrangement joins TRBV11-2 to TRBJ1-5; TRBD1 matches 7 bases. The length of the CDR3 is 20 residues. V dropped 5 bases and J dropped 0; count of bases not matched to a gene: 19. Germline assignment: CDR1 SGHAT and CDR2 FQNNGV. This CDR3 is CASSGPRERGGLLSNQPQHF. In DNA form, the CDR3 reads TGTGCCAGCAGCGGACCGCGGGAGAGAGGGGGCCTGCTTAGCAATCAGCCCCAGCATTTT.

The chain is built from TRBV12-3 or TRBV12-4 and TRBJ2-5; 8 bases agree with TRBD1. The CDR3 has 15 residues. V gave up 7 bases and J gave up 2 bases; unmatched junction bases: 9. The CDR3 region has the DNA TGTGCCAGCAAGCAGGGACAGGCTCTTCAAGAGACCCAGTACTTC. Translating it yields CASKQGQALQETQYF.

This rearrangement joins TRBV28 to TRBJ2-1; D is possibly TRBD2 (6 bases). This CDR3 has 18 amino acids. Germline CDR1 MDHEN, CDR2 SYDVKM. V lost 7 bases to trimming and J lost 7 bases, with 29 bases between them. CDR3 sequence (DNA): TGTGCCAGCACCAAACCCGGAGGGGATCTAGTATGGGGAAATGAGCAGTTCTTC. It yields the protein CASTKPGGDLVWGNEQFF.

The CDR3 coding sequence is TGTGCCAGCAGCGGCGGGCGCAACTATGGCTACACCTTC. This gives the protein CASSGGRNYGYTF. The chain uses TRBV9 and TRBJ1-2, with unresolved D. Germline-derived CDR1 and CDR2 are SGDLS and YYNGEE. The CDR3 totals 13 residues. V was trimmed by 3 bases and J by 2 bases, leaving 8 bases between them.

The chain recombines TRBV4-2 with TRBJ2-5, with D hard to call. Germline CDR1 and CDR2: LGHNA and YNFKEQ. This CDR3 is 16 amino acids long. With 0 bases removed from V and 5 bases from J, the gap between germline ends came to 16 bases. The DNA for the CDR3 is TGTGCCAGCAGCCAAGATCTCGGCGATTCGTCGGAGACCCAGTACTTC. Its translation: CASSQDLGDSSETQYF.

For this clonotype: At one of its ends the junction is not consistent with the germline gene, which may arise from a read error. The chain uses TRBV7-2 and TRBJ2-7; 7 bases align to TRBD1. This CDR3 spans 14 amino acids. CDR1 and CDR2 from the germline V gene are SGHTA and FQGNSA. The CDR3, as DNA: TGTGCCAGCAGCTTTGGGACAGCCGATGTAAATAAGGGCTTC. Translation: CASSFGTADVNKGF.

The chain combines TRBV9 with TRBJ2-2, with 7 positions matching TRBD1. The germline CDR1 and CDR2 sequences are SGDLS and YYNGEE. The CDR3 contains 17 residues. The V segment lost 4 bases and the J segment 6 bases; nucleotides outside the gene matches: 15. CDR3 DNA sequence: TGTGCCAGCAGCTCACCCCCGACAGGGTTGGTGGCCGGGGAGCTGTTTTTT. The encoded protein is CASSSPPTGLVAGELFF.

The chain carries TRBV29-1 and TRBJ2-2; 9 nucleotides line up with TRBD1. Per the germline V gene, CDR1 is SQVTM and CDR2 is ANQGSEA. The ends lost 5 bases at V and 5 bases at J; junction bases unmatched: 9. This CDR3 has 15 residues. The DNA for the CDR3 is TGCAGCGTTCAGGTGACAGGGGGAGTTACCGGGGAGCTGTTTTTT. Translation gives CSVQVTGGVTGELFF.

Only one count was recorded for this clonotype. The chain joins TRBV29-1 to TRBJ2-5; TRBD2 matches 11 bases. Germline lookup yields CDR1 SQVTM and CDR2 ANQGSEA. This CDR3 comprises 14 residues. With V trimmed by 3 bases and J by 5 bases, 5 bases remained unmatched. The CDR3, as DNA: TGCAGCGTTGATACTAGCGGGGGCTTGGAGACCCAGTACTTC. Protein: CSVDTSGGLETQYF.

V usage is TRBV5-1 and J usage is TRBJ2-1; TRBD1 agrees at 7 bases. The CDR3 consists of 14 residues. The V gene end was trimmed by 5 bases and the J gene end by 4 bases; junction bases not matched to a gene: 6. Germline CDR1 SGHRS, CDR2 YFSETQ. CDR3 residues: CASSPGGSYNEQFF. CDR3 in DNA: TGCGCCAGCAGTCCAGGGGGTTCATACAATGAGCAGTTCTTC.

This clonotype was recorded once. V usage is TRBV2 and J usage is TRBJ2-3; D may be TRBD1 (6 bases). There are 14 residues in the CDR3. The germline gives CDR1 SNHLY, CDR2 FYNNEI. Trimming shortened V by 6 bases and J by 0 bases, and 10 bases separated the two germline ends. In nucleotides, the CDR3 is TGTGCCAGCAGCCGGACAGCTAGCACAGATACGCAGTATTTT. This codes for CASSRTASTDTQYF.

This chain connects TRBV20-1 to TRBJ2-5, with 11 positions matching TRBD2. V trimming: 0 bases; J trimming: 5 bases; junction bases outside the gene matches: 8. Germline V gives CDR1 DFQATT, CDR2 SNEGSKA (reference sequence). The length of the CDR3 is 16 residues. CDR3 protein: CSARELAGEWGETQYF. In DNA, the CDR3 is TGCAGTGCTAGAGAACTAGCGGGGGAATGGGGGGAGACCCAGTACTTC.

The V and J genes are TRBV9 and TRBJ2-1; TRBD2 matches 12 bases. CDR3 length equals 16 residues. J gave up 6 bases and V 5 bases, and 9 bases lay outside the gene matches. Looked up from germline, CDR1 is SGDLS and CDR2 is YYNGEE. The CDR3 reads CASRATSGGHSNEQFF. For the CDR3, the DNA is TGTGCCAGCAGGGCGACTAGCGGGGGACATTCCAATGAGCAGTTCTTC.

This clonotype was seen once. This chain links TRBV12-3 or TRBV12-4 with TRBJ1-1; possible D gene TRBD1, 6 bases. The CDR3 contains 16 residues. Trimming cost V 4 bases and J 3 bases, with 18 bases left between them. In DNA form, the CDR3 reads TGTGCCAGCAGTTCGTCCCGGGACACGAGTCACACTGAAGCTTTCTTT. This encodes CASSSSRDTSHTEAFF.

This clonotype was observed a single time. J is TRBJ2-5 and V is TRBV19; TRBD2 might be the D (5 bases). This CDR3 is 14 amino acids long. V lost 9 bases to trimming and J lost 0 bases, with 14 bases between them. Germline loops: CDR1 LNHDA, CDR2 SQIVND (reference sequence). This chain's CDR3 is CASHSGLYQETQYF. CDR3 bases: TGTGCCAGCCACTCTGGACTGTACCAAGAGACCCAGTACTTC.

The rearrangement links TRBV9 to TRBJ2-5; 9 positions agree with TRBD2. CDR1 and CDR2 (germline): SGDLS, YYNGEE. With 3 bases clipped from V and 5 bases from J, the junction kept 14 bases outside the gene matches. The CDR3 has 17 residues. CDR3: CASSANLRTSEGETQYF. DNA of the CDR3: TGTGCCAGCAGCGCCAACCTTAGGACTAGCGAGGGGGAGACCCAGTACTTC.

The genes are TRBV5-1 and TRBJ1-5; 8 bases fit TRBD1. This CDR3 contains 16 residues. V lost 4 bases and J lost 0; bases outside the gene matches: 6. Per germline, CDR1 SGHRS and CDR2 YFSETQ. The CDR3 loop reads CASSDGTGPSNQPQHF. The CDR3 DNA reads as TGCGCCAGCAGCGACGGGACAGGTCCTAGCAATCAGCCCCAGCATTTT.

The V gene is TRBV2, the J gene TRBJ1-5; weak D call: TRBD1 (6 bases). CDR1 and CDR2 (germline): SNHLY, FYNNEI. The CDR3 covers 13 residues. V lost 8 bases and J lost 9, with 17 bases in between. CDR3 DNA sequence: TGTGCCAGCCTCCCCCCGCAGGGGCCGCCCCAGCATTTT. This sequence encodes CASLPPQGPPQHF.

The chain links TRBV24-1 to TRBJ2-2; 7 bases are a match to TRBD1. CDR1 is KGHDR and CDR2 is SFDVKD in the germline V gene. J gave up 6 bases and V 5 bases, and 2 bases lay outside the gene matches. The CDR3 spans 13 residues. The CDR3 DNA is TGTGCCACCAGTGCTACAGGGGCCGGGGAGCTGTTTTTT. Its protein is CATSATGAGELFF.